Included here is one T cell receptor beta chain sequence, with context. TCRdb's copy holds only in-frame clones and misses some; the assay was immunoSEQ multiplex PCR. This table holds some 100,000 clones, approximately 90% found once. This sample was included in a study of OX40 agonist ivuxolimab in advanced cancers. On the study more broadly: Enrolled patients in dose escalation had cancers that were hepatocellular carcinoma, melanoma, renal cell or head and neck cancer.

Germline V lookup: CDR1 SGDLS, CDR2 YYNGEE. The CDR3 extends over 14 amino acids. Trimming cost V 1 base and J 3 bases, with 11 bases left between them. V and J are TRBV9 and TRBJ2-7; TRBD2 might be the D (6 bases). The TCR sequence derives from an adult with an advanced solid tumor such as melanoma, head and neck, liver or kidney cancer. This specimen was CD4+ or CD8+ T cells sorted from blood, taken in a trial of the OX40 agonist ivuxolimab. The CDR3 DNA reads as TGTGCCAGCAGCGTAAGACTAGGGGACTACGAGCAGTACTTC. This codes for CASSVRLGDYEQYF.